Following are 6 T cell receptor beta chains from one sample sequenced in a study of T cells expressing NK-cell markers. TCRdb re-called the 5' RACE reads, yielding one record per CDR3 amino acid sequence without DNA. This sample's table reports 400,000 to 450,000 distinct CDR3 sequences. Specimen: blood T cells: a sorted CD56 or NKG2C T cell subset, CD4+ or CD8+ T cells, or bulk PBMC T cells (not recorded which). These receptors all come from a woman between 18 and 70 years old in good health.

The V gene is TRBV5-6, the J gene TRBJ2-1; TCRdb returns TRBD1, unconfirmable since there is no DNA. Germline assignment: CDR1 SGHDT and CDR2 YYEEEE. The CDR3 length is 14 residues. The CDR3 sequence is CASSRWGGNNEQFF.

The chain has TRBV9 and TRBJ1-2; with no DNA, the TCRdb D assignment of TRBD1 cannot be verified. Germline V CDR1 and CDR2: SGDLS, YYNGEE. The CDR3 has 14 residues. CDR3 sequence: CASTGTGINYGYTF.

The gene calls are TRBV6-6 and TRBJ2-3. The CDR3 loop spans 13 amino acids. CDR1 and CDR2 (germline): MNHNY, SVGAGI (reference sequence). The CDR3 loop is CASMLGLADTQYF.

The CDR3 region is CASSQGLGGNTGELFF. V is TRBV4-3 and J is TRBJ2-2; TCRdb indicates TRBD2, and absent DNA this call remains unverified. The CDR3 has 16 residues. The germline V gene has CDR1 LGHNA and CDR2 YSLEER.

The chain employs TRBV6-6 and TRBJ1-6. CDR3 length equals 11 residues. The germline V gene encodes CDR1 MNHNY and CDR2 SVGAGI (reference sequence). CDR3 amino acids: CAAGGTAPLHF.

V usage is TRBV5-1 and J usage is TRBJ1-1. This CDR3 region has 16 residues. Looked up from germline, CDR1 is SGHRS and CDR2 is YFSETQ. This CDR3 reads CASSGGRGPRNTEAFF.